Listed here is a single TCR beta chain. Its antigen is unidentified. The germline CDR1 and CDR2 sequences are LNHDA and SQIVND (reference sequence). V trimming: 4 bases; J trimming: 6 bases; junction bases outside the gene matches: 3. The CDR3 runs 15 residues. The data are from a study of cytomegalovirus exposure and HLA in healthy donors. Study-level findings and limits: An apparent linkage of common viral pathogens to several of the most significant clusters emerged in a later analysis. Sequencing depth roughly uniform across donors was assumed in presence/absence analyses. The study designated over 150 TCR beta chains cytomegalovirus-associated.

The study ran its PCR with 60 Vbeta and 13 Jbeta primers. Methods used by the authors: A later analysis counted roughly 74 million unique TCR beta chains, some 12 million shared. Only in-frame clones appear in the TCRdb table, and some are missing; sequencing was by immunoSEQ multiplex PCR. The D gene and trimming were derived from the DNA, and the V and J assignments and clone size from that table. The sample has some 130,000 clones; over 60% are singletons. Sequenced sample: PBMCs. The receptor's source is a male donor in good health and CMV-seropositive. V gene TRBV19 combines with J gene TRBJ2-2; TRBD1 agrees at 12 bases. The CDR3 reads CASSRDRGLSGELFF. CDR3 in DNA: TGTGCCAGTAGTAGGGACAGGGGGCTGTCCGGGGAGCTGTTTTTT.